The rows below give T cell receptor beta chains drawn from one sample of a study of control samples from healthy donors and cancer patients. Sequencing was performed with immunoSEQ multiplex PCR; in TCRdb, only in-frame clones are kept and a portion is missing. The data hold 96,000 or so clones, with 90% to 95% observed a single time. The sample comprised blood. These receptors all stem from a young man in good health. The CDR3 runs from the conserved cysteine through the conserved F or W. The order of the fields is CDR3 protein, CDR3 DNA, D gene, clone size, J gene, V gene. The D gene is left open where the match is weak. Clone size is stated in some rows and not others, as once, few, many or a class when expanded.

CDR3 protein: CASSPRTGGFGYTF
CDR3 DNA: TGCGCCAGCAGCCCTCGGACAGGAGGATTTGGCTACACCTTC
D gene: TRBD1
clone size: .
J gene: TRBJ1-2
V gene: TRBV4-3

CDR3 protein: CASSLEGAYEVWNYGYTF
CDR3 DNA: TGTGCCAGCAGCTTAGAGGGGGCCTACGAGGTCTGGAACTATGGCTACACCTTC
D gene: TRBD1
clone size: .
J gene: TRBJ1-2
V gene: TRBV7-9

CDR3 protein: CASSETGQNSPLHF
CDR3 DNA: TGTGCCAGCAGTGAGACAGGGCAGAATTCACCCCTCCACTTT
D gene: TRBD1
clone size: .
J gene: TRBJ1-6
V gene: TRBV6-4

CDR3 protein: CATSAGGGNQPQHF
CDR3 DNA: TGTGCCACCAGTGCAGGGGGTGGCAATCAGCCCCAGCATTTT
D gene: TRBD1
clone size: .
J gene: TRBJ1-5
V gene: TRBV24-1

CDR3 protein: CATSTGDRGFAGTEAFF
CDR3 DNA: TGTGCCACCAGCACCGGGGACAGGGGATTTGCTGGGACTGAAGCTTTCTTT
D gene: TRBD1
clone size: .
J gene: TRBJ1-1
V gene: TRBV15

CDR3 protein: CASSSGGNGYTF
CDR3 DNA: TGTGCCAGCAGTTCAGGGGGGAATGGCTACACCTTC
D gene: TRBD1
clone size: .
J gene: TRBJ1-2
V gene: TRBV27

CDR3 protein: CASMGRDRSASGALHF
CDR3 DNA: TGTGCCAGCATGGGAAGGGACAGGTCCGCTTCGGGGGCCCTCCACTTT
D gene: TRBD1
clone size: .
J gene: TRBJ1-6
V gene: TRBV27

CDR3 protein: CSARAGGETEAFF
CDR3 DNA: TGCAGCGCGCGGGCGGGGGGCGAGACTGAAGCTTTCTTT
D gene: .
clone size: .
J gene: TRBJ1-1
V gene: TRBV29-1

CDR3 protein: CASSRRESNQPQHF
CDR3 DNA: TGTGCCAGCAGCAGACGGGAGAGCAATCAGCCCCAGCATTTT
D gene: .
clone size: once
J gene: TRBJ1-5
V gene: TRBV5-6

CDR3 protein: CASSLILYQGGYTF
CDR3 DNA: TGTGCCAGCAGCTTAATCTTGTACCAAGGGGGCTACACCTTC
D gene: .
clone size: .
J gene: TRBJ1-2
V gene: TRBV5-6

CDR3 protein: CASSIIPAGGAQHF
CDR3 DNA: TGTGCCAGTAGTATCATCCCGGCGGGGGGGGCCCAGCATTTT
D gene: .
clone size: .
J gene: TRBJ1-5
V gene: TRBV19

CDR3 protein: CASSIVGYGNTEAFF
CDR3 DNA: TGTGCCAGTAGTATAGTGGGGTATGGGAACACTGAAGCTTTCTTT
D gene: .
clone size: .
J gene: TRBJ1-1
V gene: TRBV19

CDR3 protein: CASSFGGRVVRLAEAFF
CDR3 DNA: TGCGCCAGCAGCTTTGGGGGCCGGGTCGTGAGGTTGGCTGAAGCTTTCTTT
D gene: .
clone size: once
J gene: TRBJ1-1
V gene: TRBV5-1

CDR3 protein: CASSQYSGTGDEQYF
CDR3 DNA: TGTGCCAGCAGCCAATATTCCGGGACAGGGGACGAGCAGTACTTC
D gene: TRBD1
clone size: .
J gene: TRBJ2-7
V gene: TRBV6-5

CDR3 protein: CASSIKAGGEYGYTF
CDR3 DNA: TGTGCCAGTAGTATAAAGGCAGGGGGCGAGTATGGCTACACCTTC
D gene: TRBD1
clone size: .
J gene: TRBJ1-2
V gene: TRBV19

CDR3 protein: CASSDSQEPDTQYF
CDR3 DNA: TGTGCCAGCAGTGACTCTCAGGAGCCAGATACGCAGTATTTT
D gene: .
clone size: .
J gene: TRBJ2-3
V gene: TRBV6-4

CDR3 protein: CASSLVGGPMTDTQYF
CDR3 DNA: TGTGCCAGCAGCTTAGTAGGGGGGCCAATGACAGATACGCAGTATTTT
D gene: .
clone size: .
J gene: TRBJ2-3
V gene: TRBV7-2

CDR3 protein: CASSQVAGAPIYEQYF
CDR3 DNA: TGTGCCAGCAGCCAAGTGGCCGGCGCCCCTATCTACGAGCAGTACTTC
D gene: .
clone size: .
J gene: TRBJ2-7
V gene: TRBV14

CDR3 protein: CASSEAVTNEKLFF
CDR3 DNA: TGTGCCAGCAGTGAGGCAGTAACTAATGAAAAACTGTTTTTT
D gene: .
clone size: .
J gene: TRBJ1-4
V gene: TRBV6-1

CDR3 protein: CASSEIGSGNQPQHF
CDR3 DNA: TGTGCCAGCAGTGAAATTGGATCGGGGAATCAGCCCCAGCATTTT
D gene: .
clone size: once
J gene: TRBJ1-5
V gene: TRBV2

CDR3 protein: CASSPTGDYGYTF
CDR3 DNA: TGTGCCAGCTCACCGACAGGGGACTATGGCTACACCTTC
D gene: TRBD1
clone size: .
J gene: TRBJ1-2
V gene: TRBV18

CDR3 protein: CASSGQGAQDEKLFF
CDR3 DNA: TGCGCCAGCAGCGGGCAGGGAGCACAAGATGAAAAACTGTTTTTT
D gene: .
clone size: .
J gene: TRBJ1-4
V gene: TRBV5-1

CDR3 protein: CASSFTLAGQETQYF
CDR3 DNA: TGTGCCAGCAGTTTTACCTTAGCGGGCCAAGAGACCCAGTACTTC
D gene: TRBD2
clone size: few
J gene: TRBJ2-5
V gene: TRBV6-5

CDR3 protein: CASSMTGVNSPLHF
CDR3 DNA: TGCGCCAGCAGCATGACAGGGGTGAATTCACCCCTCCACTTT
D gene: TRBD1
clone size: .
J gene: TRBJ1-6
V gene: TRBV5-1

CDR3 protein: CASSEAPGRGYTF
CDR3 DNA: TGTGCCAGCAGTGAAGCGCCAGGGCGGGGCTACACCTTC
D gene: .
clone size: .
J gene: TRBJ1-2
V gene: TRBV2

CDR3 protein: CASSWSYGSGANVLTF
CDR3 DNA: TGTGCCAGCAGCTGGTCTTATGGCTCTGGGGCCAACGTCCTGACTTTC
D gene: .
clone size: .
J gene: TRBJ2-6
V gene: TRBV7-9

CDR3 protein: CASSYSNEAFF
CDR3 DNA: TGTGCCAGCAGTTACTCGAATGAAGCTTTCTTT
D gene: .
clone size: .
J gene: TRBJ1-1
V gene: TRBV6-6

CDR3 protein: CASSDSSFNGDEQFF
CDR3 DNA: TGCGCCAGCAGTGATTCTAGCTTTAACGGCGATGAGCAGTTCTTC
D gene: .
clone size: .
J gene: TRBJ2-1
V gene: TRBV10-1

CDR3 protein: CASSLSPPGGYTF
CDR3 DNA: TGTGCCAGCAGTTTATCCCCCCCCGGGGGCTACACCTTC
D gene: .
clone size: .
J gene: TRBJ1-2
V gene: TRBV27

CDR3 protein: CASNLRGPSNQPQHF
CDR3 DNA: TGTGCCAGTAACTTAAGGGGTCCTAGCAATCAGCCCCAGCATTTT
D gene: .
clone size: .
J gene: TRBJ1-5
V gene: TRBV27

CDR3 protein: CASSLYGLAGRETQYF
CDR3 DNA: TGTGCCAGCAGCTTATATGGACTAGCGGGACGGGAGACCCAGTACTTC
D gene: TRBD2
clone size: .
J gene: TRBJ2-5
V gene: TRBV7-6

CDR3 protein: CASSLRGADGYTF
CDR3 DNA: TGTGCCAGCAGCCTCCGGGGGGCAGATGGCTACACCTTC
D gene: .
clone size: .
J gene: TRBJ1-2
V gene: TRBV27

CDR3 protein: CASSLPVVGRNYGYTF
CDR3 DNA: TGTGCCAGCAGTCTTCCCGTTGTCGGCAGGAACTATGGCTACACCTTC
D gene: .
clone size: .
J gene: TRBJ1-2
V gene: TRBV28

CDR3 protein: CASGFWGGGNTEAFF
CDR3 DNA: TGTGCTAGTGGTTTTTGGGGAGGGGGAAACACTGAAGCTTTCTTT
D gene: .
clone size: .
J gene: TRBJ1-1
V gene: TRBV12-5

CDR3 protein: CASSLGGWNQPQHF
CDR3 DNA: TGTGCCAGCAGTTTAGGGGGTTGGAATCAGCCCCAGCATTTT
D gene: .
clone size: .
J gene: TRBJ1-5
V gene: TRBV6-2/TRBV6-3

CDR3 protein: CASSPRAGNQPQHF
CDR3 DNA: TGTGCCAGCAGCCCCCGGGCAGGGAATCAGCCCCAGCATTTT
D gene: .
clone size: .
J gene: TRBJ1-5
V gene: TRBV27

CDR3 protein: CASRGGGHNTGELFF
CDR3 DNA: TGTGCCAGCAGGGGCGGGGGCCATAACACCGGGGAGCTGTTTTTT
D gene: .
clone size: .
J gene: TRBJ2-2
V gene: TRBV7-2

CDR3 protein: CASSIPRWGENTEAFF
CDR3 DNA: TGTGCCAGTAGTATCCCCCGGTGGGGGGAAAACACTGAAGCTTTCTTT
D gene: .
clone size: .
J gene: TRBJ1-1
V gene: TRBV19